This T cell receptor beta chain derives from a study of shared clonotypes between healthy human individuals. Produced via immunoSEQ multiplex PCR; TCRdb's table is partial and in-frame only. The sample carries roughly 2.1 million clones, more than 85% recorded once. Cells designated naive CD8 were CD45RO-negative and were positively selected for CCR7, with terminally differentiated effector memory CD45RA+ cells excluded. This CDR3 region has 16 residues. Per the germline V gene, CDR1 is SGDLS and CDR2 is YYNGEE. J was trimmed by 4 bases and V by 0 bases; bases with no gene match: 8. This sequence originates from a man younger than 30 in good health. Some clones in this sample may be carry-over from other donors' samples. Sequencing was performed on naive CD8+ T cells from PBMCs. The V call is TRBV9, the J call TRBJ2-3; 7 bases align to TRBD1. This chain's CDR3 is CASSVAPTGRPDTQYF. The CDR3 DNA reads TGTGCCAGCAGCGTAGCCCCGACAGGGCGCCCAGATACGCAGTATTTT.